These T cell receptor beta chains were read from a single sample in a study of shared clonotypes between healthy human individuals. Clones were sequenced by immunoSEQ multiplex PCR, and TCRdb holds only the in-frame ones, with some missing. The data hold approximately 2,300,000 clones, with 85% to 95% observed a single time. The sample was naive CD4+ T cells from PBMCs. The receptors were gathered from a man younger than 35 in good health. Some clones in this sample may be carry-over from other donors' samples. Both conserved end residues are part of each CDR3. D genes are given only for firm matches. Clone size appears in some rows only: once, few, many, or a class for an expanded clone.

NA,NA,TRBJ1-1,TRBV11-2,TGTGCCAGCAGCTTAGATGGGGATCCGGCTTTCTTT,CASSLDGDPAFF
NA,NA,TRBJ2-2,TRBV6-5,TGTGCCAGCAGTAATGGGACGGCGGTAGGGAAGCTGTTTTTT,CASSNGTAVGKLFF
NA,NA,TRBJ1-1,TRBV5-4,TGTGCCAGCAGCTTGTATGGGCCGAACACTGAAGCTTTCTTT,CASSLYGPNTEAFF
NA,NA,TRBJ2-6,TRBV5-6,TGTGCCAGCAGTAGGGGACGCCCTGGGGCCAACGTCCTGACTTTC,CASSRGRPGANVLTF
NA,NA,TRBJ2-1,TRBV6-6,TGTGCCAGCAGCACTGGCGGCAACTCCTACAATGAGCAGTTCTTC,CASSTGGNSYNEQFF
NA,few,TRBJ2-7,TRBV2,TGTGCCAGCAACACGCGGCCGGGGAACGAGCAGTACTTC,CASNTRPGNEQYF
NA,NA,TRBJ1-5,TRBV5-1,TGCGCCAGCAGCTTGGGGACAGTGGGCAATCAGCCCCAGCATTTT,CASSLGTVGNQPQHF
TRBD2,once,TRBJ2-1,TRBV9,TGTGCCAGCAGCGTAGATTCCGGGACTACCTACAATGAGCAGTTCTTC,CASSVDSGTTYNEQFF
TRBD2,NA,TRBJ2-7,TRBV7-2,TGTGCCACTACCTCCCAGCGGGGTTCCTACGAGCAGTACTTC,CATTSQRGSYEQYF
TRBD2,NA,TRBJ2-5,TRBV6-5,TGTGCCAGCAGTTTCCGGGGGGGGCGGGAGACCCAGTACTTC,CASSFRGGRETQYF
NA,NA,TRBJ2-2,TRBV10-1,TGCGCCAGCAGTGAGATTGGACCAGCCGGGGAGCTGTTTTTT,CASSEIGPAGELFF
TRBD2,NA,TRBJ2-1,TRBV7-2,TGTGCCAGCAGCTTCTTAGCGGGAGAGGGCAATGAGCAGTTCTTC,CASSFLAGEGNEQFF
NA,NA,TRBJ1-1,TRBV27,TGTGCCAGCAGTTTACGAGGGTTAACTGAAGCTTTCTTT,CASSLRGLTEAFF
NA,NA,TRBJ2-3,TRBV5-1,TGCGCCAGCAGCCGTGACGGCCTCACAGATACGCAGTATTTT,CASSRDGLTDTQYF
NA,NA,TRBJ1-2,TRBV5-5,TGTGCCAGCAGCTCGCCGCCCTACGGCTACACCTTC,CASSSPPYGYTF
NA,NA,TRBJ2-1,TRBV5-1,TGCGCCAGCAGCTCGCAGGGTCTTGGGTTGAAGGGTGAGCAGTTCTTC,CASSSQGLGLKGEQFF
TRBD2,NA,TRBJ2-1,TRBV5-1,TGCGCCAGCAGCTTGGGGTCTAGCGGCTCCTACAATGAGCAGTTCTTC,CASSLGSSGSYNEQFF
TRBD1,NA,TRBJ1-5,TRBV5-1,TGCGCCAGCAGCAAGGACAGGGGGAATCAGCCCCAGCATTTT,CASSKDRGNQPQHF
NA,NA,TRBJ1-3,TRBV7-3,TGTGCCAGCAGCTCTCCCTCGGTTGGAAACACCATATATTTT,CASSSPSVGNTIYF
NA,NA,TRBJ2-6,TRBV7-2,TGTGCCAGCCAAGGGTCCGGCGGGATAGTTCCTGGGGCCAACGTCCTGACTTTC,CASQGSGGIVPGANVLTF
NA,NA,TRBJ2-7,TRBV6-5,TGTGCCAGCAGTTACTCCACGGTCGGCGGGGCCTACGAGCAGTACTTC,CASSYSTVGGAYEQYF
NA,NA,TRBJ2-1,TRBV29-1,TGCAGCGTCCACCAACCAACAAGGCTGTCCTACAATGAGCAGTTCTTC,CSVHQPTRLSYNEQFF
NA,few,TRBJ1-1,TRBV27,TGTGCCAGCACTCCAACGGGGCGAGGGAACCCTGAAGCTTTCTTT,CASTPTGRGNPEAFF
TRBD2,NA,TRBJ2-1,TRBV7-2,TGTGCCAGCAGCTGGGACAGGACTAGCGGGAGGGCTTCCTACAATGAGCAGTTCTTC,CASSWDRTSGRASYNEQFF
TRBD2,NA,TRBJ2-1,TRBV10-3,TGTGCCATCAGTGCTAGCGGGAGCGTTGGGAATGAGCAGTTCTTC,CAISASGSVGNEQFF
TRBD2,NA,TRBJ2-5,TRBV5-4,TGTGCCAGCAGCACAGCGGGAGCCCAAGAGACCCAGTACTTC,CASSTAGAQETQYF
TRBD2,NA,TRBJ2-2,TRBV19,TGTGCCAGTATCTTGCGGACTAGCGGGACCCGGAACACCGGGGAGCTGTTTTTT,CASILRTSGTRNTGELFF
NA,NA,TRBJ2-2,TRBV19,TGTGCCACTTTTCGTGGGCTAGCGCCGAACACCGGGGAGCTGTTTTTT,CATFRGLAPNTGELFF
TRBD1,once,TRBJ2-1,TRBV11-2,TGTGCCAGCAGCGTAGTGACCGGACAGGGGCCCCATGAGCAGTTCTTC,CASSVVTGQGPHEQFF
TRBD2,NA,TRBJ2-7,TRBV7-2,TGTGCCAGCAGCTTACAACTAACGGGAGGCGAGCAGTACTTC,CASSLQLTGGEQYF
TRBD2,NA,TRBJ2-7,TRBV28,TGTGCCAGCAGTTTAGGGGGGGTTAGCTACGAGCAGTACTTC,CASSLGGVSYEQYF
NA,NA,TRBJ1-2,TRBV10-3,TGTGCCATCAGCACAGGGATTAAATATGGCTACACCTTC,CAISTGIKYGYTF
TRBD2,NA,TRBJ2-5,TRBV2,TGTGCCAGCAGTGAAACTAGCGGGGGCCAAGAGACCCAGTACTTC,CASSETSGGQETQYF
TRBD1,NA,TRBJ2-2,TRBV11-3,TGTGCCAGCAGCTTATCACAGGGGGCGAACGGGGAGCTGTTTTTT,CASSLSQGANGELFF
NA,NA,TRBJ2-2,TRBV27,TGTGCCAGCAGGCAATCACGGGCCGGGGAGCTGTTTTTT,CASRQSRAGELFF
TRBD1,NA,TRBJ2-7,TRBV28,TGTGCCAGCAGTTCCCGGGACAGGGTAACATACGAGCAGTACTTC,CASSSRDRVTYEQYF
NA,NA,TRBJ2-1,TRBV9,TGTGCCAGCAGCGCGTATAGGATGGGTTATGGGTACAATGAGCAGTTCTTC,CASSAYRMGYGYNEQFF